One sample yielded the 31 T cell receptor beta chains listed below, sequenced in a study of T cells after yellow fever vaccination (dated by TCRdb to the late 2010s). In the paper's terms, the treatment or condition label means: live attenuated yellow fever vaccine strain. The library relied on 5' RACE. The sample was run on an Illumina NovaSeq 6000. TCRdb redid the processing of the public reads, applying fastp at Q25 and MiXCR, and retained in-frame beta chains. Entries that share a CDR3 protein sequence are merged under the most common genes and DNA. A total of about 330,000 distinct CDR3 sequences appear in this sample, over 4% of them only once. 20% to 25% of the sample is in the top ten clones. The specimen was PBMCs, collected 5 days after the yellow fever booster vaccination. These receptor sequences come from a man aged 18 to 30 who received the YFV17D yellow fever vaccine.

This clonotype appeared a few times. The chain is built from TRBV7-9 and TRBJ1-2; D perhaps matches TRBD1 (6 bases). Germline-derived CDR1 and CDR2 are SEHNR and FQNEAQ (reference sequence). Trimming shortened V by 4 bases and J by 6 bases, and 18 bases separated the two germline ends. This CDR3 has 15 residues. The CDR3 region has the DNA TGTGCCAGCAGCTCAGCAGCGGGGGCGCCGAATGGCTACACCTTC. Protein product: CASSSAAGAPNGYTF.

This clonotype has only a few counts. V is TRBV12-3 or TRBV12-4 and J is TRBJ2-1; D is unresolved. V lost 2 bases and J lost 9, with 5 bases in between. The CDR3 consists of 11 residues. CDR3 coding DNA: TGTGCCAGCAGTTTAAGCGTTGAGCAGTTCTTC. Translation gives CASSLSVEQFF.

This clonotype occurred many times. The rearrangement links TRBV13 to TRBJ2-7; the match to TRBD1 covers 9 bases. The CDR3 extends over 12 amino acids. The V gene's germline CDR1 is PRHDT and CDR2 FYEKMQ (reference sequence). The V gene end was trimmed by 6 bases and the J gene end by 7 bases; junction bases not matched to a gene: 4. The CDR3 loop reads CASSPGTGEQYV. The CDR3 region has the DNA TGTGCCAGCAGTCCCGGGACAGGGGAGCAGTACGTC.

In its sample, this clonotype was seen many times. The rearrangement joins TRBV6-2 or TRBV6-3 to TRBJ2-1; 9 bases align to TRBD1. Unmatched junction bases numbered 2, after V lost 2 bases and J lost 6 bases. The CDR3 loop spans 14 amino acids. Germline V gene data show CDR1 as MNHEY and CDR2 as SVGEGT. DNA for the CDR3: TGTGCCAGCAGTTACGAGACAGGGGGCAATGAGCAGTTCTTC. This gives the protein CASSYETGGNEQFF.

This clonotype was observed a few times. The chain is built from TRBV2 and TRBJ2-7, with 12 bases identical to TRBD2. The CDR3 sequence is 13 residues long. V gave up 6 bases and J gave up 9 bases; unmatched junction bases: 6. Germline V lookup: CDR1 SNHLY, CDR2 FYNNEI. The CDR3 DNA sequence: TGTGCCAGCAGACTAGCGGGGGGTCAGGGGCAGTACGTC. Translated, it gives CASRLAGGQGQYV.

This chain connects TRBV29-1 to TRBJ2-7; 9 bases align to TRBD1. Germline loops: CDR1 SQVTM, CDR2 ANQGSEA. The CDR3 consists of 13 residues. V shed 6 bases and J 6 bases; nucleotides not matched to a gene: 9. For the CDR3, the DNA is TGCAGCGTCCTACTTACAGGGGGCGCCGAGCAGTACTTC. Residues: CSVLLTGGAEQYF.

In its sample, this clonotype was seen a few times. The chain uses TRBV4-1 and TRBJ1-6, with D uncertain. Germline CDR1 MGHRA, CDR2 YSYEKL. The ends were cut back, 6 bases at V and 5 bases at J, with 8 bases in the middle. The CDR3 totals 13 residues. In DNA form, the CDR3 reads TGCGCCAGCAGTTACAGAGATAATTCACCCCTCCACTTT. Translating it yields CASSYRDNSPLHF.

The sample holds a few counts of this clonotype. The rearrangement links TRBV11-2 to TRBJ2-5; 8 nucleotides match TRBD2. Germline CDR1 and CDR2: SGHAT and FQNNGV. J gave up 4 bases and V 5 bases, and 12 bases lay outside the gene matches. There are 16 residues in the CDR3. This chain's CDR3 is CASSGPGLVPIETQYF. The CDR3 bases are TGTGCCAGCAGCGGCCCGGGACTAGTTCCGATAGAGACCCAGTACTTC.

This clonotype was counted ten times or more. The DNA for the CDR3 is TGCAGTGCCCCATTGGCAGCGAACACCGGGGAGCTGTTTTTT. Translated: CSAPLAANTGELFF. This rearrangement joins TRBV20-1 to TRBJ2-2; D remains unclear. In germline, CDR1 is DFQATT, CDR2 SNEGSKA (reference sequence). Trimming pared 6 bases from V and 0 bases from J, leaving 11 bases between. The CDR3 extends over 14 amino acids.

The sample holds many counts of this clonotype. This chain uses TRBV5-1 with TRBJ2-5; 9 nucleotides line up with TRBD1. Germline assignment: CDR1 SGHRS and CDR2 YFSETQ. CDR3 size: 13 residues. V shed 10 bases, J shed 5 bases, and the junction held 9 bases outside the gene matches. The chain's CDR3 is CASRDRDKETQYF. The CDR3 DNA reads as TGCGCCTCCCGGGACAGGGATAAGGAGACCCAGTACTTC.

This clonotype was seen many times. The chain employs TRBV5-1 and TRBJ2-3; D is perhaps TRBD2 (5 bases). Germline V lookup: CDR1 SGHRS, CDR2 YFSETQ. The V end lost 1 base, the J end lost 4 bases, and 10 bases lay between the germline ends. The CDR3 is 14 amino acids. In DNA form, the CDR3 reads TGCGCCAGCAGCTTGACCCCTAGCCCAGATACGCAGTATTTT. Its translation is CASSLTPSPDTQYF.

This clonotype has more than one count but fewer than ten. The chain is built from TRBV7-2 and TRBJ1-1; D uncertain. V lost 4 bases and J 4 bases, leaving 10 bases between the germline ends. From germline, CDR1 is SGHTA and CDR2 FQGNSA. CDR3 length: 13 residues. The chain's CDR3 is CASSSGRFTEAFF. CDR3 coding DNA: TGTGCCAGCAGCTCGGGCCGGTTCACTGAAGCTTTCTTT.

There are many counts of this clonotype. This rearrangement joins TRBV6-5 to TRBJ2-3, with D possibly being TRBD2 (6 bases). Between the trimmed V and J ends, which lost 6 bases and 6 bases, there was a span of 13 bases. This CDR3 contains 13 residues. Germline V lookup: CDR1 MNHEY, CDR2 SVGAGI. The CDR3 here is CASRTGGVDTQYF. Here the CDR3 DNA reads TGTGCCAGCAGGACCGGGGGAGTGGATACGCAGTATTTT.

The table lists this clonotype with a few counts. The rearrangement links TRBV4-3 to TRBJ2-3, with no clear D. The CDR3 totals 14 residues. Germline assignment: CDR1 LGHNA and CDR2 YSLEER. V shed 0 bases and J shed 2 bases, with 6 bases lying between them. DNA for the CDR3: TGCGCCAGCAGCCAAGATGAGCTCACAGATACGCAGTATTTT. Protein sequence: CASSQDELTDTQYF.

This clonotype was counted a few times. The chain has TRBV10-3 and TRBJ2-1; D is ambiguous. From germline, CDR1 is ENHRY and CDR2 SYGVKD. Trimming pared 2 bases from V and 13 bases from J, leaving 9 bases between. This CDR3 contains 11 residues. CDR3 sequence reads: CAISEVSGQFF. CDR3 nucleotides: TGTGCCATCAGTGAGGTCTCCGGACAGTTCTTC.

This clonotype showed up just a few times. CDR3 amino acids: CASSLGGAVYNEQFF. CDR3 bases: TGCGCCAGCAGCTTGGGGGGAGCCGTCTACAATGAGCAGTTCTTC. The chain links TRBV5-1 to TRBJ2-1; D is possibly TRBD2 (5 bases). V gave up 0 bases and J gave up 3 bases, with 10 bases separating them. CDR1 and CDR2 from the germline V gene are SGHRS and YFSETQ. This CDR3 contains 15 residues.

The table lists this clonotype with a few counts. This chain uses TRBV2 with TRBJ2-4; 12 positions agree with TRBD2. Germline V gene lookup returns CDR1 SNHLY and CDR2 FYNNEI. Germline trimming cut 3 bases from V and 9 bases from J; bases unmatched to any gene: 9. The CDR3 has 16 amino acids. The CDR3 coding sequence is TGTGCCAGCAGTGAGTTCGAGACTAGCGGGGGTGGCATTCAGTACTTC. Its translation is CASSEFETSGGGIQYF.

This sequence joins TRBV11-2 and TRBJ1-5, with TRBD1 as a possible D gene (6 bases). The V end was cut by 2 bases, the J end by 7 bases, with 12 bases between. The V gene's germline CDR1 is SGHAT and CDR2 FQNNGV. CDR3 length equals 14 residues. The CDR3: CASSLNREGQPQHF. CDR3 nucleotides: TGTGCCAGCAGCTTAAACAGGGAAGGGCAGCCCCAGCATTTT.

The CDR3 DNA reads TGTGCCAGCAGTTACGCCACCGGATCACCCCTCCACTTT. Translating gives CASSYATGSPLHF. The chain employs TRBV6-5 and TRBJ1-6; D call uncertain. There are 13 residues in the CDR3. The germline gives CDR1 MNHEY, CDR2 SVGAGI. Trimming took 2 bases from V and 10 from J, leaving 9 bases between them.

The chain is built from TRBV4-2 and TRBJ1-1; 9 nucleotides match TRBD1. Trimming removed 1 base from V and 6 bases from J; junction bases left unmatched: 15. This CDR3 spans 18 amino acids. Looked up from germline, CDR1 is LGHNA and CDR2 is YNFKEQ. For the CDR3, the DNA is TGTGCCAGCAGCCAAGCGGGGACAGGGTTGGGTTCTGGGGCTGAAGCTTTCTTT. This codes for CASSQAGTGLGSGAEAFF.

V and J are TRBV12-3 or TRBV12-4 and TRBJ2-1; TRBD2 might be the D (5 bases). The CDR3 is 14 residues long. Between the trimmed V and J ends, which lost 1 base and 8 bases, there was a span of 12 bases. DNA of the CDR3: TGTGCCAGCAGTTTAGGGTCCGGGGTAGATGAGCAGTTCTTC. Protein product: CASSLGSGVDEQFF.

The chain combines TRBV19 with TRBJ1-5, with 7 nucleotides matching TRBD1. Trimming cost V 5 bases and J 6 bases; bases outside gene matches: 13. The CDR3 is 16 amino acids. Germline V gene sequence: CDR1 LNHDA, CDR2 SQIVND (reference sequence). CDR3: CASSPPSTGIGQPQHF. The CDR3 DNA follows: TGTGCCAGTAGTCCCCCTTCGACAGGGATCGGTCAGCCCCAGCATTTT. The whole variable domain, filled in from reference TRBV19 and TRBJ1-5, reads DGGITQSPKYLFRKEGQNVTLSCEQNLNHDAMYWYRQDPGQGLRLIYYSQIVNDFQKGDIAEGYSVSREKKESFPLTVTSAQKNPTAFYLCASSPPSTGIGQPQHFGDGTRLSIL.

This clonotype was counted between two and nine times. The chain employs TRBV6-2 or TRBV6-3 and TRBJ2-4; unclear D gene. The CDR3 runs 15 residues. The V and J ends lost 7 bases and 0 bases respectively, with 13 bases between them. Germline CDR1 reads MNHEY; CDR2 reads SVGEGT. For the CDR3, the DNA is TGTGCCAGCACCGGGTCCGGATTAGCCAAAAACATTCAGTACTTC. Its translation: CASTGSGLAKNIQYF.

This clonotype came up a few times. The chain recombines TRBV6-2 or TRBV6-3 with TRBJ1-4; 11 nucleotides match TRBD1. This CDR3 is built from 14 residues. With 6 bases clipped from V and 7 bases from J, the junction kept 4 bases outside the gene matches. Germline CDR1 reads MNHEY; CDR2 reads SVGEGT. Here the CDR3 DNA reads TGTGCCAGCAGCTCCGGGACAGGGGGTGAAAAACTGTTTTTT. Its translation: CASSSGTGGEKLFF.

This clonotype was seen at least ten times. The CDR3 DNA is TGTGCCAGCAGCCCCCGGGCAGGGGGTCCGTCACCCCTCCACTTT. Amino acids: CASSPRAGGPSPLHF. This chain links TRBV7-9 with TRBJ1-6, with 7 nucleotides matching TRBD1. V shed 5 bases and J 10 bases; nucleotides not matched to a gene: 11. Germline V CDR1 and CDR2: SEHNR, FQNEAQ (reference sequence). This CDR3 has 15 amino acids.

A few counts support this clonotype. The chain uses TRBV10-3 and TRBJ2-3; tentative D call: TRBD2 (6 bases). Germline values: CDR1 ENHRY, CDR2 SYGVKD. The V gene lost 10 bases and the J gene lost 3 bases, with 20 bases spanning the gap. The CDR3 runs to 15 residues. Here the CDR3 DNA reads TGTGCCACCATAGGTACGGGGGAGCGGACAGATACGCAGTATTTT. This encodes CATIGTGERTDTQYF.

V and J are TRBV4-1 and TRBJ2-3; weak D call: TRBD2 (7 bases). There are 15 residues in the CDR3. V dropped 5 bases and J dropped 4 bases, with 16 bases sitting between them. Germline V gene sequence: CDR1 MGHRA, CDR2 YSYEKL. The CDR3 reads CASSEVRGAADTQYF. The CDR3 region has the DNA TGCGCCAGCAGCGAGGTACGGGGGGCGGCAGATACGCAGTATTTT.

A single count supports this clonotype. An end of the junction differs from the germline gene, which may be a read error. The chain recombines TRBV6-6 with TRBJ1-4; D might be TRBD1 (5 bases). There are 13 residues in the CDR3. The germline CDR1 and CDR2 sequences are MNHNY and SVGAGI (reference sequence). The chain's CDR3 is CASSYWGGEKLYF. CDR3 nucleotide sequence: TGTGCCAGCAGTTACTGGGGGGGGGAAAAACTGTATTTT.

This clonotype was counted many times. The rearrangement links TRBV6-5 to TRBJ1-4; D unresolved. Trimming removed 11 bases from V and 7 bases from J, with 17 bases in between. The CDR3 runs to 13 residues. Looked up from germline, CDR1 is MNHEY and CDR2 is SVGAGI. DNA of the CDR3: TGTGCCTCGCGGTTGGGGAGGCGTGAAAAACTGTTTTTT. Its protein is CASRLGRREKLFF.

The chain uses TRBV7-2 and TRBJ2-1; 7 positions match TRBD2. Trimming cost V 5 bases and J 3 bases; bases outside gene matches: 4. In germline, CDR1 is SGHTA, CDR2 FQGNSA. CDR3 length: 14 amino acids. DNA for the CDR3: TGTGCCAGCAGCCGGAGCGGGGTCTACAATGAGCAGTTCTTC. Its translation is CASSRSGVYNEQFF.

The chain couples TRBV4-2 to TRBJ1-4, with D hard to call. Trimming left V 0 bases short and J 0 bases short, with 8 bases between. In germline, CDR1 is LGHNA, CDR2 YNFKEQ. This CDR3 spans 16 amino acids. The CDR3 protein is CASSQERQATNEKLFF. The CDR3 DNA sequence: TGTGCCAGCAGCCAAGAAAGGCAGGCAACTAATGAAAAACTGTTTTTT.